The sequence of this T cell receptor (beta chain) was determined in a study of identical twins. The sample holds a few counts of this clonotype. Its target is not known. TCRdb recomputed calls from the 5' RACE reads with MiXCR, one row per CDR3 protein. The sample yields under 350,000 distinct CDR3 sequences, 8.5% to 9.5% seen once. Study observations and caveats: Some out-of-frame alpha sequences were shared by twins, and these showed excess low generation probability.

Trimming cost V 0 bases and J 0 bases, with 9 bases left between them. Germline V lookup: CDR1 LGHDT, CDR2 YNNKEL (reference sequence). CDR3 length equals 16 residues. This sample also belongs to another study, concerning yellow fever vaccine responses in identical twins. That work states: Twins' vaccine T cell response reportedly gave the appearance of partial convergence and partial personalization.

The receptor was derived from a woman aged 18-30 years in good health. The V and J genes are TRBV3-1 and TRBJ2-1; D is unresolved. What was sequenced was CD8+ T cells sorted from blood. In DNA, the CDR3 is TGTGCCAGCAGCCAAGATCTATCCAGCTCCTACAATGAGCAGTTCTTC. Its protein is CASSQDLSSSYNEQFF.